This T cell receptor (beta chain) originates from a study of blood T cell repertoires in COVID-19. Looking at the study overall: COVID-19 samples, acute and convalescent, were from the United States, Italy and Spain. In each case, the material was cDNA or gDNA derived from T cells, B-cell-depleted T cells, or PBMCs.

As processed by the authors: Amplification of reference gene primers was used by the study to estimate nucleated cell counts. Data came from immunoSEQ multiplex PCR; TCRdb stores just in-frame clones and leaves some out. D and trimming come from the DNA, and the V and J calls and clone size come from that table. Of roughly 110,000 clones listed, 76% were seen once; the top ten hold roughly 6%. Followed longitudinally, the Seattle patients had been enrolled during active infection. The CDR3 runs 14 residues. From germline, CDR1 is MDHEN and CDR2 SYDVKM. V shed 5 bases and J shed 11 bases, with 21 bases lying between them.

The sequenced sample consisted of peripheral blood. This TCR was recovered from a man aged 80 or over with COVID-19, enrolled during active disease. The chain carries TRBV28 and TRBJ1-1; TRBD1 might be the D (5 bases). The CDR3: CASSRYQAGEGAFF. The CDR3 region has the DNA TGTGCCAGCAGTCGATACCAGGCGGGGGAGGGGGCTTTCTTT.